These T cell receptor beta chains were read from a single sample in a study of OX40 agonist ivuxolimab in advanced cancers. Measured with immunoSEQ multiplex PCR; TCRdb has only the in-frame clones, and not every one. The sample consists of 70,000 to 80,000 clones, around 90% of them appearing once. Sequencing was performed on CD4+ or CD8+ T cells sorted from blood, taken in a trial of the OX40 agonist ivuxolimab. The origin of the receptors is an adult with an advanced solid tumor such as melanoma, head and neck, liver or kidney cancer. Both conserved end residues are part of each CDR3. Each record gives: J gene, V gene, clone size, D gene, CDR3 DNA, CDR3 protein. A D gene is named only where the DNA matches it firmly. Where a row states a size, it is once, few, many or the class of an expanded clone; other rows omit it.

>TRBJ2-6|TRBV5-4|-|TRBD2
TGTGCCAGCAGCTTGGGGGCGGGACTAGCGGGATCTGGGGCCAACGTCCTGACTTTC
CASSLGAGLAGSGANVLTF
>TRBJ2-7|TRBV10-1|-|TRBD2
TGCGCCAGCTCCCAGGGACTAGCGATCTACGAGCAGTACTTC
CASSQGLAIYEQYF
>TRBJ1-1|TRBV19|-|-
TGTGCCAGTAGGGGACCTCAAACTAAGGCTTTCTTT
CASRGPQTKAFF
>TRBJ2-7|TRBV7-8|-|TRBD2
TGTGCCAGCAGCTTTGGGGGGACTAGCCGTGGCGAGCAGTACTTC
CASSFGGTSRGEQYF
>TRBJ2-7|TRBV19|once|TRBD2
TGTGCCAGTAGACAGACTAGCGGGACGAATGCTCTGACCTACGAGCAGTACTTC
CASRQTSGTNALTYEQYF
>TRBJ2-7|TRBV6-5|-|-
TGTGCCAGCAGTTCCCCTATCTACGAGCAGTACTTC
CASSSPIYEQYF
>TRBJ1-5|TRBV19|-|TRBD1
TGTGCCAGTAGTGACAGGGACAGGATCAATCAGCCCCAGCATTTT
CASSDRDRINQPQHF
>TRBJ1-1|TRBV4-2|-|TRBD1
TGTGCCAGCAGCCAAGTTGGGACAGGGGGGCAGTTCAACACTGAAGCTTTCTTT
CASSQVGTGGQFNTEAFF
>TRBJ2-7|TRBV11-2|-|TRBD1
TGTGCCAGCAGCGGCCAGACAGGGGGCACCTACGAGCAGTACTTC
CASSGQTGGTYEQYF
>TRBJ2-7|TRBV18|-|TRBD2
TGTGCCAGCTCACCTCGTCCCGTTAGAGCGGGACGCTCCTACGAGCAGTACTTC
CASSPRPVRAGRSYEQYF
>TRBJ2-1|TRBV11-2|once|-
TGTGCCAGCAGCTTAAACAATGAGCAGTTCTTC
CASSLNNEQFF
>TRBJ2-3|TRBV6-6|-|TRBD1
TGTGCCAGCCGGGGACAGCTCACAGATACGCAGTATTTT
CASRGQLTDTQYF
>TRBJ1-5|TRBV19|-|-
TGTGCCAGTACCCCACCCTCCGAGGGGAGGGGCGCCGATTGGGGCAATCAGCCCCAGCATTTT
CASTPPSEGRGADWGNQPQHF
>TRBJ2-7|TRBV6-4|-|-
TGTGCCAGGCCTGGGGGGACTTCCTACGAGCAGTACTTC
CARPGGTSYEQYF
>TRBJ1-4|TRBV27|-|TRBD1
TGTGCCAGCAGAAGGGGACAGAATAATGAAAAACTGTTTTTT
CASRRGQNNEKLFF
>TRBJ2-7|TRBV6-1|-|TRBD1
TGTGCCAGCAGTGTACGAGGGGGCGCGTCATCCTACGAGCAGTACTTC
CASSVRGGASSYEQYF
>TRBJ2-3|TRBV2|-|-
TGTGCCAGCAGTGAATGGATAGATACGCAGTATTTT
CASSEWIDTQYF
>TRBJ1-5|TRBV19|-|-
TGTGCCAGTATCATCGGCGCCAGAAGCAATCAGCCCCAGCATTTT
CASIIGARSNQPQHF
>TRBJ2-5|TRBV5-1|-|TRBD2
TGCGCCAGCAGCTTCGGGACTAGCCAAGAGACCCAGTACTTC
CASSFGTSQETQYF
>TRBJ2-7|TRBV10-3|-|TRBD2
TGTGCCATCAGTTCATCTAGCGGGAGGGCGGGCGAGCAGTACTTC
CAISSSSGRAGEQYF
>TRBJ1-2|TRBV7-2|-|-
TGTGCCAGCAGCTTAAGGGCAAGGGATGGCTACACCTTC
CASSLRARDGYTF
>TRBJ2-7|TRBV27|-|-
TGTGCCAGCAGTTTAAATTACCGCGGAGCGAGGGCCTACGAGCAGTACTTC
CASSLNYRGARAYEQYF
>TRBJ2-1|TRBV29-1|-|-
TGCAGCGCCCCCTCCGTAAACAGATACAATGAGCAGTTCTTC
CSAPSVNRYNEQFF
>TRBJ2-3|TRBV7-9|-|TRBD1
TGTGCCAGCAGCCAAAGACAGGGGGATACGCAGTATTTT
CASSQRQGDTQYF
>TRBJ1-5|TRBV5-1|-|-
TGCGCCAGCAGCTTGGGCGGGCTAAGCAATCAGCCCCAGCATTTT
CASSLGGLSNQPQHF
>TRBJ2-7|TRBV5-4|-|TRBD2
TGTGCCAGCAGCTTGTTGGGACTAGGCACCTACGAGCAGTACTTC
CASSLLGLGTYEQYF
>TRBJ2-5|TRBV30|-|-
TGTGCCTGGAGTGGCCTCGAGACCCAGTACTTC
CAWSGLETQYF
>TRBJ2-4|TRBV28|-|TRBD1
TGTGCCAGCGCCCTAGGACAGGTGGGCAAAAACATTCAGTACTTC
CASALGQVGKNIQYF
>TRBJ2-1|TRBV2|-|TRBD2
TGTGCCAGCAGTGAAGAACCGCCCGGGCTAGCGGGAGCCTACAATGAGCAGTTCTTC
CASSEEPPGLAGAYNEQFF
>TRBJ2-2|TRBV6-5|-|TRBD1
TGTGCCAGCAGTTACTCGATCCACAGGGGCGCCGGGGAGCTGTTTTTT
CASSYSIHRGAGELFF
>TRBJ2-7|TRBV19|-|-
TGTGCCAGTAGTATAGGGGGGCCCCCCTACGAGCAGTACTTC
CASSIGGPPYEQYF
>TRBJ1-4|TRBV18|-|-
TGTGCCAGCTCACTGCCAGGGGATCAAGAAAAACTGTTTTTT
CASSLPGDQEKLFF
>TRBJ1-1|TRBV6-5|-|-
TGTGCCAGCACCTACACTGGGAACACTGAAGCTTTCTTT
CASTYTGNTEAFF
>TRBJ2-7|TRBV10-1|-|TRBD1
TGCGCCAGCAGCCCGGGACAGTCCTACGAGCAGTACTTC
CASSPGQSYEQYF
>TRBJ2-3|TRBV29-1|-|TRBD2
TGCAGCGCCCCCCCGACTAGCGTATCAGATACGCAGTATTTT
CSAPPTSVSDTQYF
>TRBJ2-3|TRBV5-4|-|-
TGTGCCAGCAGCTTGGGTGGCCTAGGCGTAGATACGCAGTATTTT
CASSLGGLGVDTQYF
>TRBJ2-1|TRBV18|-|-
TGTGCCAGCTCACCATCTACTCCCCCCGTTGGGTTCTTC
CASSPSTPPVGFF
>TRBJ2-5|TRBV11-2|once|-
TGTGCCAGCAGCCTACCCGGTGCCCAAGAGACCCAGTACTTC
CASSLPGAQETQYF
>TRBJ2-1|TRBV9|-|-
TGTGCCAGCAGCGTAGCGGTAGGGCCCTACAATGAGCAGTTCTTC
CASSVAVGPYNEQFF
>TRBJ2-1|TRBV30|once|TRBD2
TGTGCCTGGAGCTACTCACCGGGACTAGTAGAGCAGTTCTTC
CAWSYSPGLVEQFF
>TRBJ2-7|TRBV7-2|-|-
TGTGCCAGCAGCTTCTCAGCGGGCCCCTACGAGCAGTACTTC
CASSFSAGPYEQYF
>TRBJ2-7|TRBV14|-|TRBD2
TGTGCCAGCAGCCCCGTAGCGGGAGGGTCCTACGAGCAGTACTTC
CASSPVAGGSYEQYF
>TRBJ2-1|TRBV6-5|-|-
TGTGCCAGCACGCGTGGTAGTCGCGACAATGAGCAGTTCTTC
CASTRGSRDNEQFF
>TRBJ1-4|TRBV5-1|once|-
TGCGCCAGCAGCCCGGCAGGGGCTGTTAATGAAAAACTGTTTTTT
CASSPAGAVNEKLFF
>TRBJ2-1|TRBV7-7|-|-
TGTGCCAGCAGCCCTAATCCCGGCGTGGACAATGAGCAGTTCTTC
CASSPNPGVDNEQFF